The 27 T cell receptor beta chains in this list originate from one sample, sequenced in a study. TCRdb itself ran the 5' RACE reads through MiXCR, one entry per CDR3 protein. The sample carries 10,000 to 15,000 distinct CDR3 sequences, more than 20% recorded once. The sequencing input was naive CD4+ T cells sorted from blood. Specified subset: naive CD4+ T cells, CD4+CD45RA+CD25-. These receptors were taken from a female donor with breast cancer.

Note on this clonotype: The conserved phenylalanine or tryptophan normally closing the CDR3 is absent here, so this likely arose from a read error. The chain recombines TRBV5-1 with TRBJ1-1; 8 bases line up with TRBD1. The CDR3 length is 15 residues. Trimming at V came to 4 bases and at J to 9 bases, leaving 14 bases not matched to a gene. The germline gives CDR1 SGHRS, CDR2 YFSETQ. CDR3 protein: CASSPRQGFSSKAFS. The CDR3, as DNA: TGCGCCAGCAGCCCGAGACAGGGGTTCAGCTCGAAAGCTTTCTCT.

By its share, this clonotype is medium-sized. The chain links TRBV6-6 to TRBJ1-2, with a possible D match to TRBD1 (5 bases). V lost 6 bases, J lost 7 bases, and 9 bases lay in between. The CDR3 runs to 11 residues. Looked up from germline, CDR1 is MNHNY and CDR2 is SVGAGI (reference sequence). The CDR3 spells CASRGEGGYTF. The CDR3 region has the DNA TGTGCCAGCAGGGGGGAGGGTGGCTACACCTTC.

The V and J genes are TRBV6-1 and TRBJ2-7; no definite D call. With 2 bases removed from V and 3 bases from J, the gap between germline ends came to 5 bases. Germline V lookup: CDR1 MNHNS, CDR2 SASEGT. The CDR3 runs to 12 residues. The CDR3 bases are TGTGCCAGCAGTGAATATGTCTACGAGCAGTACTTC. Its translation is CASSEYVYEQYF.

This clonotype was counted at least ten times. The V and J genes are TRBV6-5 and TRBJ1-6; D might be TRBD1 (5 bases). This CDR3 has 18 residues. Trimming shortened V by 0 bases and J by 4 bases, and 16 bases separated the two germline ends. Germline CDR1 and CDR2: MNHEY and SVGAGI. The CDR3 here is CASSYSTWGILYNSPLHF. CDR3 nucleotide sequence: TGTGCCAGCAGTTACTCGACCTGGGGGATCCTATATAATTCACCCCTCCACTTT.

This clonotype was counted many times. The chain joins TRBV6-5 to TRBJ2-1; 8 positions match TRBD2. There are 16 residues in the CDR3. The V gene's germline CDR1 is MNHEY and CDR2 SVGAGI. Unmatched junction bases numbered 10, after V lost 7 bases and J lost 2 bases. The CDR3 nucleotides read TGTGCCAGCACCACCGGGACTAGAGCGCCCTACAATGAGCAGTTCTTC. It specifies CASTTGTRAPYNEQFF.

This clonotype was observed once. A read error may explain this, as a much larger clone is one base away. The chain carries TRBV13 and TRBJ2-1; D is perhaps TRBD1 (6 bases). V lost 5 bases and J lost 3, with 23 bases in between. The CDR3 extends over 18 amino acids. Germline V gene data show CDR1 as PRHDT and CDR2 as FYEKMQ (reference sequence). The CDR3 loop is CASSRHEGVGPHYNEQFF. The DNA for the CDR3 is TGTGCCAGCAGCCGACACGAGGGGGTAGGGCCGCACTACAATGAGCAGTTCTTC.

Note on this clonotype: This may arise from a read error, as a much more abundant clone is one base away. This sequence joins TRBV28 and TRBJ1-5; D is unclear. The CDR3 runs 13 residues. The germline gives CDR1 MDHEN, CDR2 SYDVKM. The V gene lost 7 bases and the J gene lost 1 base, with 8 bases spanning the gap. The CDR3 nucleotides read TGTGCCAGCAAATACAGCAGCAATCAGCCCCAGCATTTT. Amino acids: CASKYSSNQPQHF.

By sample share, this clonotype is medium-sized. The chain carries TRBV6-5 and TRBJ1-2; TRBD1 matches at 8 bases. Trimming at V came to 5 bases and at J to 4 bases, leaving 15 bases not matched to a gene. Germline lookup yields CDR1 MNHEY and CDR2 SVGAGI. The CDR3 runs to 17 residues. The CDR3 nucleotides read TGTGCCAGCAGTAGGACAGGGAAGGTCTCTGGGTCCTATGGCTACACCTTC. Amino acid sequence: CASSRTGKVSGSYGYTF.

By share, this clonotype counts as medium-sized (0.01 to 0.1%). The V and J genes are TRBV5-1 and TRBJ1-4, with 9 bases lining up with TRBD1. This CDR3 region has 15 residues. The V gene end was trimmed by 4 bases and the J gene end by 2 bases; junction bases not matched to a gene: 3. Germline CDR1 and CDR2: SGHRS and YFSETQ. This CDR3 reads CASSRDRATNEKLFF. In DNA, the CDR3 is TGCGCCAGCAGCCGGGACAGGGCCACTAATGAAAAACTGTTTTTT.

Of note for this clonotype: A much larger clone is a single base away; this may be a read error. The chain combines TRBV5-1 with TRBJ2-1; 8 bases are shared with TRBD2. The CDR3 is 16 residues long. CDR1 and CDR2 from the germline V gene are SGHRS and YFSETQ. CDR3 sequence (DNA): TGCGCCAGCGGCTTGGGCCGTGGTAGCGGGACGGAAGAGCAGTTCTTC. Protein sequence: CASGLGRGSGTEEQFF.

There are many counts of this clonotype. The chain carries TRBV6-6 and TRBJ2-1, with TRBD2 matching 8 bases. The germline V gene encodes CDR1 MNHNY and CDR2 SVGAGI (reference sequence). V lost 2 bases and J lost 8; bases outside the gene matches: 5. This CDR3 contains 14 residues. CDR3 DNA sequence: TGTGCCAGCAGTTACAAGCGGGAGAGAGATGAGCAGTTCTTC. This sequence encodes CASSYKRERDEQFF.

A remark on this clonotype: A much larger clone differs from this one at a single base, so this may be a read error. This chain joins TRBV6-6 and TRBJ1-3, with a tentative D call TRBD1 (5 bases). Germline lookup yields CDR1 MNHNY and CDR2 SVGAGI (reference sequence). The CDR3 has 14 amino acids. The CDR3 sequence: CATIPTASGNTICF. The CDR3 nucleotides read TGTGCCACGATCCCGACAGCCTCTGGAAACACCATATGTTTT.

Comment on this clonotype: This sequence may be a read error, since a much larger clone differs from it by one base. This is likely a read error, given that the CDR3 carries no conserved phenylalanine or tryptophan at its end. The chain uses TRBV5-1 and TRBJ1-5; 8 nucleotides agree with TRBD1. V lost 4 bases to trimming and J lost 8 bases; unmatched junction nucleotides: 8. Looked up from germline, CDR1 is SGHRS and CDR2 is YFSETQ. The CDR3 length is 14 residues. DNA of the CDR3: TGCGCCAGCAGCGTGACAGGGGCTGAGGAGCCCCAGCATTCT. It encodes CASSVTGAEEPQHS.

This sequence joins TRBV7-2 and TRBJ2-1, with D unclear. Germline CDR1 reads SGHTA; CDR2 reads FQGNSA. There are 15 residues in the CDR3. Deletions cut 5 bases from V and 4 bases from J, with 15 bases between. The CDR3 DNA is TGTGCCAGCAGCCATTACCAACCCGGGTACAATGAGCAGTTCTTC. This translates into CASSHYQPGYNEQFF. Full variable domain (missing parts from reference TRBV7-2 and TRBJ2-1): GAGVSQSPSNKVTEKGKDVELRCDPISGHTALYWYRQSLGQGLEFLIYFQGNSAPDKSGLPSDRFSAERTGGSVSTLTIQRTQQEDSAVYLCASSHYQPGYNEQFFGPGTRLTVL.

For this clonotype: A much larger clone is a single base away; this may be a read error. The chain has TRBV6-6 and TRBJ1-1; D perhaps matches TRBD1 (5 bases). Deletions cut 7 bases from V and 6 bases from J, with 18 bases between. Germline V gene data show CDR1 as MNHNY and CDR2 as SVGAGI (reference sequence). CDR3 size: 14 residues. The CDR3 region has the DNA TGTGCCAGCACGCGCGGGGGGGGGACCGCTGAAGCTTTCTTT. Translation gives CASTRGGGTAEAFF.

This clonotype has only a few counts. The chain has TRBV12-3 or TRBV12-4 and TRBJ2-4; TRBD1 agrees at 7 bases. The CDR3 sequence is 16 residues long. The V and J ends lost 5 bases and 0 bases, in that order; junction bases with no gene match: 7. CDR3 amino acids: CASSTRGIIAKNIQYF. In DNA, the CDR3 is TGTGCCAGCAGTACCAGGGGGATCATAGCCAAAAACATTCAGTACTTC.

By sample share, this clonotype is medium-sized. The rearrangement uses TRBV20-1 and TRBJ2-7; TRBD1 agrees at 9 bases. With 6 bases clipped from V and 4 bases from J, the junction kept 13 bases outside the gene matches. Germline V gene sequence: CDR1 DFQATT, CDR2 SNEGSKA (reference sequence). The CDR3 spans 15 residues. The CDR3 DNA reads TGCAGTGCGCGGGACAGGGAAGGGGACTTATACGAGCAGTACTTC. It codes for CSARDREGDLYEQYF.

This rearrangement joins TRBV5-1 to TRBJ1-4, with D perhaps matching TRBD1 (5 bases). Per germline, CDR1 SGHRS and CDR2 YFSETQ. This CDR3 contains 13 residues. The ends were cut back, 1 base at V and 5 bases at J, with 6 bases in the middle. The CDR3 sequence is CASSLSGNEKLFF. In DNA form, the CDR3 reads TGCGCCAGCAGCTTGTCAGGGAATGAAAAACTGTTTTTT.

The chain couples TRBV5-1 to TRBJ1-1; D unresolved. V lost 6 bases and J 0 bases, leaving 9 bases between the germline ends. The germline CDR1 and CDR2 sequences are SGHRS and YFSETQ. The CDR3 runs 13 residues. The CDR3 loop is CASKSGLNTEAFF. The DNA for the CDR3 is TGCGCCAGCAAATCCGGATTGAACACTGAAGCTTTCTTT.

This clonotype was detected ten times or more. The chain couples TRBV19 to TRBJ1-5, with no clear D. Trimming stripped 8 bases from V and 6 bases from J, with 5 bases between. This CDR3 has 10 amino acids. The germline V gene encodes CDR1 LNHDA and CDR2 SQIVND (reference sequence). The CDR3 is CASGTQPQHF. Here the CDR3 DNA reads TGTGCCAGTGGAACTCAGCCCCAGCATTTT.

The rearrangement joins TRBV9 to TRBJ2-3; D remains ambiguous. Trimming took off 3 bases at V and 0 bases at J, with 11 bases between the two ends. Germline V CDR1 and CDR2: SGDLS, YYNGEE. This CDR3 has 15 residues. CDR3 in DNA: TGTGCCAGCAGCGCAGGTCGCTCAAGCACAGATACGCAGTATTTT. It encodes CASSAGRSSTDTQYF.

About this clonotype: One base away lies a much larger clone, so this may be a sequencing read error. The chain is built from TRBV20-1 and TRBJ2-5; no clear D gene. The CDR3 totals 12 residues. Germline assignment: CDR1 DFQATT and CDR2 SNEGSKA (reference sequence). The CDR3 bases are TGCAATGCTAGTTACAGAGGCGAGACCCAGTACTTC. This translates into CNASYRGETQYF.

The gene calls are TRBV12-3 or TRBV12-4 and TRBJ2-1; 11 positions match TRBD2. This CDR3 is built from 16 residues. The trim removed 6 bases at V and 1 base at J, leaving 5 bases unmatched. In nucleotides, the CDR3 is TGTGCCAGCAGACTTAGCGGGAGGGTATCCTACAATGAGCAGTTCTTC. Translating it yields CASRLSGRVSYNEQFF.

By share, this clonotype counts as medium-sized. This chain uses TRBV6-5 with TRBJ2-7, with 7 nucleotides matching TRBD1. Looked up from germline, CDR1 is MNHEY and CDR2 is SVGAGI. V gave up 6 bases and J gave up 3 bases; unmatched junction bases: 5. The CDR3 covers 13 residues. This chain's CDR3 is CASSGDSHYEQYF. The DNA for the CDR3 is TGTGCCAGCAGCGGGGACAGTCACTACGAGCAGTACTTC.

This clonotype showed up many times. The chain links TRBV4-1 to TRBJ2-1, with D tentatively TRBD2 (6 bases). The CDR3 contains 16 residues. Germline values: CDR1 MGHRA, CDR2 YSYEKL. V lost 1 base and J 4 bases, leaving 14 bases between the germline ends. The chain's CDR3 is CASSQVDGSLYNEQFF. Written as DNA, the CDR3 is TGCGCCAGCAGCCAAGTAGACGGGAGCCTGTACAATGAGCAGTTCTTC.

By its share, this clonotype is medium-sized (0.01 to 0.1%). The chain is built from TRBV29-1 and TRBJ2-1; D is uncertain. The germline V gene has CDR1 SQVTM and CDR2 ANQGSEA. This CDR3 has 14 amino acids. The germline V and J ends were trimmed by 5 bases and 8 bases, with 19 bases remaining between them. The CDR3 loop is CSVQTQLILDEQFF. As DNA, the CDR3 is TGCAGCGTTCAAACCCAGCTGATCTTGGATGAGCAGTTCTTC.

Sample share makes this clonotype medium-sized (0.01 to 0.1%). The rearrangement joins TRBV6-6 to TRBJ2-1, with 12 positions matching TRBD2. The V and J ends lost 5 bases and 8 bases, in that order; junction bases with no gene match: 19. This CDR3 contains 19 residues. Germline V gene lookup returns CDR1 MNHNY and CDR2 SVGAGI (reference sequence). As DNA, the CDR3 is TGTGCCAGCAGTCCCCGATGGCTAGCGGGAGGGCCGTTAATCCATGAGCAGTTCTTC. Translation: CASSPRWLAGGPLIHEQFF.